The clone carrying this TCR beta chain was picked up a small number of times. What it recognizes is unknown. The second PCR ran about 6 to 12 cycles with a sample-barcoded 5' primer and J-beta primers. Every molecule of cDNA carried a tag from a template-switch adaptor with 12 random nucleotides. In TCRdb, the 5' RACE reads were re-called with MiXCR into one record per CDR3 protein. The data hold around 1.7 million distinct CDR3 sequences, with 25% to 30% observed a single time. This entry is derived from a study of blood T cells in healthy people across ages. Study-wide findings and caveats: Strong correlation was found linking TCR beta diversity to naive T cell percentage. Whereas aged donors had fewer naive CD4+ cells, long-lived donors had more of them and higher diversity.

This clonotype was obtained from a woman in her 30s in good health. Sequenced material: blood.

The CDR3 bases are TGTGCCATCAGAGGGGGGGAGACTGAAGCTTTCTTT. Its protein product is CAIRGGETEAFF. The genes are TRBV10-3 and TRBJ1-1; possible D gene TRBD1, 6 bases. Trimming removed 6 bases at V and 5 bases at J, with 10 bases between. This CDR3 is 12 amino acids long. Germline CDR1 reads ENHRY; CDR2 reads SYGVKD.